This TCR beta chain stems from a study of cytomegalovirus exposure and HLA in healthy donors. Per the germline V gene, CDR1 is SQVTM and CDR2 is ANQGSEA. There are 14 residues in the CDR3. J gave up 2 bases and V 7 bases, and 6 bases lay outside the gene matches. As for this clone: Its target is unknown.

The PCR ran on 60 Vbeta and 13 Jbeta primers. The assay was immunoSEQ multiplex PCR, and TCRdb's table has in-frame clones only and misses some. Seen here are roughly 180,000 clones, about four fifths observed once, and the top ten hold approximately 2.6%. Broader study findings: It was likely that a cluster of highly shared sequence variants was a sequencing artifact. Segments of the TCR beta V type were, in most cases, productive about 87% or about 30% of the time in an earlier analysis. TCR beta chains associated with HLA were, in a later analysis, more clonally expanded than equally common others.

This clonotype was obtained from a female donor in good health and CMV-seronegative. The rearrangement joins TRBV29-1 to TRBJ2-3; 10 nucleotides match TRBD1. Sequencing was carried out using PBMCs. CDR3 DNA: TGCAGCGCTACCGGGACAGGGGACACAGATACGCAGTATTTT. It codes for CSATGTGDTDTQYF.